This TCR beta chain was documented in a study of T cell clones after liver transplantation. Whole-study context: Tolerant meant at least one year fully off immunosuppression without liver enzymes above twice normal.

TCRdb's copy holds only in-frame clones and misses some; the assay was immunoSEQ multiplex PCR. The sample yields roughly 80,000 clones, 82% seen once. This clonotype was sampled from a human patient who received a liver transplant. Some T cells may originate from the graft donor. This specimen consisted of CD4+ T cells from blood, obtained approximately 3.5 years after liver transplant.

The CDR3 sequence is CASSPPDSSFYGYTF. In nucleotides, the CDR3 is TGTGCCAGCTCACCACCGGACAGTTCGTTCTATGGCTACACCTTC. The chain uses TRBV18 and TRBJ1-2, with D perhaps TRBD1 (6 bases). This CDR3 contains 15 residues. V was clipped by 0 bases and J by 4 bases, with 12 bases between them. Germline CDR1 is KGHSH and CDR2 is LQKENI. Complete variable domain (other parts from reference TRBV18 and TRBJ1-2): NAGVMQNPRHLVRRRGQEARLRCSPMKGHSHVYWYRQLPEEGLKFMVYLQKENIIDESGMPKERFSAEFPKEGPSILRIQQVVRGDSAAYFCASSPPDSSFYGYTFGSGTRLTVV.